The 3 T cell receptor beta chains reported below all come from one sample, sequenced in a study of blood T cell repertoires in COVID-19. Repertoires were generated with immunoSEQ multiplex PCR, while TCRdb's copy carries only in-frame clones and drops some. The table has 200,000 or so clones, nearly 90% seen once. Sequenced input: PBMCs or T cells enriched from blood (not recorded which). The source is a man aged 25-45 years who had recovered from COVID-19.

The CDR3 sequence: CATQGRWNEQFF. The CDR3 DNA reads as TGTGCCACACAGGGACGGTGGAATGAGCAGTTCTTC. V and J are TRBV3-1 (or the pseudogene TRBV3-2) and TRBJ2-1; tentatively, D is TRBD1 (6 bases). V was cut by 10 bases and J by 7 bases, with 14 bases left in between. This CDR3 has 12 amino acids. Per the germline V gene, CDR1 is LGHDT and CDR2 is YNNKEL (reference sequence).

The V gene is TRBV10-1, the J gene TRBJ1-1, with D possibly TRBD1 on 5 matching bases. CDR1 is WNHNN, CDR2 SYGVQD, per germline (reference sequence). This CDR3 is built from 14 residues. The ends were cut back, 5 bases at V and 5 bases at J, with 15 bases in the middle. The CDR3 coding sequence is TGCGCCAGCAGTTCGACAGAGAGGAGTACTGAAGCTTTCTTT. This encodes CASSSTERSTEAFF.

The chain combines TRBV29-1 with TRBJ1-5, with 9 nucleotides matching TRBD1. Trimming at V came to 4 bases and at J to 1 base, leaving 2 bases not matched to a gene. The CDR3 covers 14 residues. Germline V gives CDR1 SQVTM, CDR2 ANQGSEA. This chain's CDR3 is CSVVGTGSNQPQHF. The DNA for the CDR3 is TGCAGCGTTGTAGGGACAGGGAGCAATCAGCCCCAGCATTTT.